The 15 T cell receptor beta chains given below trace back to one sample, sequenced in a study of blood T cell repertoires in COVID-19. Repertoires were generated with immunoSEQ multiplex PCR, while TCRdb's copy carries only in-frame clones and drops some. The sample shows around 150,000 clones, 60% to 80% of them seen only once. Sequenced input: peripheral blood. These receptors came from a man aged 55 to 69 who had recovered from COVID-19.

The rearrangement joins TRBV13 to TRBJ2-5; a possible D gene is TRBD2 (6 bases). Trimming removed 7 bases from V and 1 base from J, with 19 bases in between. Germline CDR1 is PRHDT and CDR2 is FYEKMQ (reference sequence). CDR3 size: 16 residues. CDR3 loop: CASTRKAGTGQETQYF. The CDR3 bases are TGTGCCAGCACTCGGAAGGCGGGAACGGGCCAAGAGACCCAGTACTTC.

The rearrangement links TRBV20-1 to TRBJ2-7, with D possibly TRBD1 on 5 matching bases. This CDR3 is built from 11 residues. The ends were cut back, 2 bases at V and 5 bases at J, with 7 bases in the middle. Germline loops: CDR1 DFQATT, CDR2 SNEGSKA (reference sequence). Here the CDR3 reads CSARQGNEQYF. The DNA of the CDR3 is TGCAGTGCTAGACAGGGTAACGAGCAGTACTTC.

This clone was found a few times. The rearrangement joins TRBV11-3 to TRBJ2-2, with D tentatively TRBD2 (5 bases). Trimming shortened V by 5 bases and J by 2 bases, and 15 bases separated the two germline ends. CDR3 size: 16 residues. Germline lookup yields CDR1 SGHNT and CDR2 YENEEA. The CDR3 protein is CASSPPGVFNTGELFF. The CDR3 region has the DNA TGTGCCAGCAGCCCCCCCGGGGTTTTCAACACCGGGGAGCTGTTTTTT.

The chain carries TRBV5-6 and TRBJ2-7; 7 nucleotides line up with TRBD1. This CDR3 comprises 16 residues. CDR1 and CDR2 from the germline V gene are SGHDT and YYEEEE. Unmatched junction bases numbered 11, after V lost 4 bases and J lost 1 base. The CDR3 loop reads CASSAARQGPSYEQYF. CDR3 bases: TGTGCCAGCAGCGCGGCCAGACAGGGACCATCCTACGAGCAGTACTTC.

The chain recombines TRBV28 with TRBJ2-1; no clear D gene. This CDR3 has 11 residues. The V gene's germline CDR1 is MDHEN and CDR2 SYDVKM. Trimming shortened V by 10 bases and J by 7 bases, and 11 bases separated the two germline ends. As DNA, the CDR3 is TGTGCCACCCACTCCTGGAATGAGCAGTTCTTC. As protein: CATHSWNEQFF.

This rearrangement joins TRBV2 to TRBJ2-5, with 10 bases lining up with TRBD1. The V and J ends lost 7 bases and 5 bases, in that order; junction bases with no gene match: 13. The CDR3 sequence is 16 residues long. Germline values: CDR1 SNHLY, CDR2 FYNNEI. In DNA form, the CDR3 reads TGTGCCAGCATGAGAAGACAGGGGGCGGGAGAGGAGACCCAGTACTTC. This translates into CASMRRQGAGEETQYF.

V gene TRBV30 combines with J gene TRBJ1-2, with 8 bases identical to TRBD1. The CDR3 sequence is 15 residues long. With V trimmed by 2 bases and J by 8 bases, 13 bases remained unmatched. The germline V gene encodes CDR1 GTSNPN and CDR2 SVGIG (reference sequence). In DNA, the CDR3 is TGTGCCTGGAGTCGGGGCGGACAGGGACCTGGGGGCTACACCTTC. Translating gives CAWSRGGQGPGGYTF.

The chain is built from TRBV7-8 and TRBJ1-5; no reliable D call. V was clipped by 2 bases and J by 0 bases, with 8 bases between them. The germline gives CDR1 SGHVS, CDR2 FQNEAQ. There are 15 residues in the CDR3. CDR3 sequence: CASSLNSASNQPQHF. The CDR3 region has the DNA TGTGCCAGCAGCTTAAACTCCGCTAGCAATCAGCCCCAGCATTTT.

The chain joins TRBV6-5 to TRBJ1-1; no reliable D call. The CDR3 spans 13 residues. CDR1 and CDR2 from the germline V gene are MNHEY and SVGAGI. Trimming pared 2 bases from V and 1 base from J, leaving 5 bases between. CDR3 amino acids: CASSYGRNTEAFF. CDR3 nucleotides: TGTGCCAGCAGTTACGGGAGGAACACTGAAGCTTTCTTT.

This clone was detected a few times. This rearrangement joins TRBV4-1 to TRBJ2-5, with D unclear. Trimming took off 0 bases at V and 5 bases at J, with 19 bases between the two ends. CDR3 length equals 17 residues. Germline V gives CDR1 MGHRA, CDR2 YSYEKL. The CDR3 DNA sequence: TGCGCCAGCAGCCAAGATCGTCTGGCAGCTTCGGAGGAGACCCAGTACTTC. This translates into CASSQDRLAASEETQYF.

This clone has just one count. The J gene is TRBJ2-3, the V gene TRBV7-9; TRBD1 agrees at 8 bases. V shed 5 bases and J 0 bases; nucleotides not matched to a gene: 16. The CDR3 extends over 19 amino acids. Germline V gene data show CDR1 as SEHNR and CDR2 as FQNEAQ (reference sequence). In nucleotides, the CDR3 is TGTGCCAGCAGCCGAAAGGACAGGGAGGAAGTAGGGAGCACAGATACGCAGTATTTT. It translates to CASSRKDREEVGSTDTQYF.

The rearrangement uses TRBV5-4 and TRBJ2-3, with D perhaps TRBD1 (6 bases). The ends were cut back, 1 base at V and 2 bases at J, with 14 bases in the middle. The CDR3 sequence is 16 residues long. Per germline, CDR1 SGHNT and CDR2 YYREEE (reference sequence). In nucleotides, the CDR3 is TGTGCCAGCAGCTTGAGCCGAGGGGGACCCACAGATACGCAGTATTTT. Protein: CASSLSRGGPTDTQYF.

The V gene is TRBV6-4, the J gene TRBJ1-2, with D maybe TRBD1 (6 bases). This CDR3 is 16 amino acids long. Between the trimmed V and J ends, which lost 8 bases and 5 bases, there was a span of 24 bases. Germline values: CDR1 MRHNA, CDR2 SNTAGT. CDR3: CASSFEAGASSYGYTF. The CDR3 DNA follows: TGTGCCAGCTCTTTCGAGGCAGGGGCCTCCTCATATGGCTACACCTTC.

V usage is TRBV7-2 and J usage is TRBJ1-2, with D tentatively TRBD1 (6 bases). Germline V gene sequence: CDR1 SGHTA, CDR2 FQGNSA. The V end lost 3 bases, the J end lost 1 base, and 15 bases lay between the germline ends. The CDR3 is 16 amino acids. CDR3 residues: CASSFSGQNLNYGYTF. DNA of the CDR3: TGTGCCAGCAGCTTTTCCGGACAGAACCTTAACTATGGCTACACCTTC.

This rearrangement joins TRBV27 to TRBJ2-1; TRBD2 agrees at 7 bases. Germline V gene lookup returns CDR1 MNHEY and CDR2 SMNVEV (reference sequence). The CDR3 has 13 residues. Trimming at V came to 8 bases and at J to 7 bases, leaving 8 bases not matched to a gene. The CDR3 nucleotides are TGTGCCAGCGGACGACTAGCCTCAAATGAGCAGTTCTTC. Translation gives CASGRLASNEQFF.